The present T cell receptor (beta chain) was sequenced within a study of spatial heterogeneity in lung cancer (dated by TCRdb to about 2019). Some background on the complete study: The donors were 70 or so patients from the lung TRACERx cohort who had early-stage, untreated non-small cell lung cancer. In the raw uncorrected reads, each unique combination of TCR and UMI appeared on average more than ten times. Beta-chain transcripts were consistently detected in greater numbers than alpha-chain transcripts, which likely reflects a higher abundance of beta-chain transcripts. Nonsynonymous mutation counts, determined by whole-exome sequencing of tumor tissue, were related to TCR repertoire features. The study quantitatively compared TCR alpha and beta repertoires across multiple tumor regions, matched nontumor lung and blood in non-small cell lung cancer. Follow-up PBMC samples were sequenced whenever available, with a median time to follow-up of around two years after resection. Both alpha and beta chains were TCR-sequenced in samples taken at surgery, namely 220 tumor regions, around 64 matched nontumor lung samples and a few dozen PBMC samples.

Overall study results and their limits: Ubiquitous expanded tumor TCRs were found in blood more often at tumor resection than at routine follow-up. Additional single-cell paired TCR alpha and beta sequencing was considered necessary to confirm, at a functional level, the hypothesis that regional TCRs recognize regional mutations. Only roughly 15 patients were included in comparisons of baseline and follow-up blood repertoires.

Worth noting for this clonotype: Its antigen specificity is not known. No base quality information exists; no much larger clone differs at one position.

The time point label, as the study defines it: blood at routine non-recurrence follow-up after resection. Whole RNA extracted from tumor and nontumor lung tissue, or from cryopreserved PBMC samples, was used for TCR sequencing without cell sorting. Only patients with enough RNA available from two or more tumor regions were chosen for TCR sequencing. Libraries were constructed by 5' RACE. The sample was run on a NextSeq 500. In the TCR library protocol, a unique molecular identifier was attached to each TCR cDNA molecule so that PCR and sequencing errors could be corrected. The original methods were these. TCR identification, UMI-based error correction and CDR3 extraction were all carried out with Decombinator tools. Expanded TCRs were defined as those above a frequency of 2 per 1,000, corresponding to the top 1% of the tumor frequency distribution. Renyi diversity was calculated using the R vegan package after each repertoire was subsampled 100 times to 5,000 TCRs. CDR3 similarity networks were built from amino acid triplet string-kernel similarity, with CDR3s being connected when pairwise similarity was above 0.82. TCRdb cleaned the public reads at Q25 with fastp, built clones with MiXCR and kept in-frame beta chains. Entries are consolidated by CDR3 protein sequence, retaining the most common genes and DNA. It is TCRdb's table, rather than the study itself, that gives the V and J calls and clone size. For this sample there are around 110,000 distinct CDR3 sequences; over 9% appear just once. The ten largest make up approximately 17% of the sample.

Specimen: PBMCs, collected at follow-up. This TCR came from a male donor with early-stage non-small cell lung cancer.

The CDR3 is CASSPLGGGRQNTGELFF. The bases read TGTGCCAGCAGCCCCCTCGGAGGAGGGCGCCAGAACACCGGGGAGCTGTTTTTT. The chain links TRBV7-6 with TRBJ2-2, and perhaps TRBD2 as D gene, on 6 matching bases. Inclusive of the bounding cysteine and phenylalanine, the CDR3 is 18 residues long. Just CDR3 DNA is preserved here, 54 bases in frame from base 1. The germline ends are 20 bases apart after V is trimmed by 5 bases and J by 1 base. CDR1 SGHVS and CDR2 FNYEAQ are derived from the germline V gene.